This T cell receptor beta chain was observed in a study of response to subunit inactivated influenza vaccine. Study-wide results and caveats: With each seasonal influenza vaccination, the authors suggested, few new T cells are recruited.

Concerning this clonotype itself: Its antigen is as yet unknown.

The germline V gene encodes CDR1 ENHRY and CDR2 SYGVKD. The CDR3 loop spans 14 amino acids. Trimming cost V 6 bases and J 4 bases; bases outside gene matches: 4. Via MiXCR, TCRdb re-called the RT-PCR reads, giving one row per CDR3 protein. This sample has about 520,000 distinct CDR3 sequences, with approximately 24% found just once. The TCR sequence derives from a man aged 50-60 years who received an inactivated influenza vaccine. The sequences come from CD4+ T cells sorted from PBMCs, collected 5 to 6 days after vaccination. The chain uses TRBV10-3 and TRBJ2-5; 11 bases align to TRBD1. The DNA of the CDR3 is TGTGCCATCAGGGCCGGGACAGGGGGAGAGACCCAGTACTTC. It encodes CAIRAGTGGETQYF.